Below, 29 T cell receptor beta chains from the same sample are listed, as sequenced in a study of blood T cell repertoires in COVID-19 (dated by TCRdb to about 2020). Library preparation employed the immunoSEQ multiplex PCR assay. Held by TCRdb, this immuneACCESS table contains in-frame sequences only and omits some clones. Under half of the omission traces to an unresolved V gene where checked; the cause of the rest is unknown. Here the sample has more than 85,000 clones; approximately 84% occur a single time. The top ten clones comprise less than 10% of the sample. Material for sequencing was peripheral blood. These receptors originate from a middle-aged man with active or convalescent COVID-19.

This clone was counted a few times. The chain combines TRBV5-5 with TRBJ1-4, with 8 bases that match TRBD1. This CDR3 region has 13 residues. Unmatched junction bases numbered 4, after V lost 4 bases and J lost 8 bases. Germline CDR1 is SGHKS and CDR2 is YYEKEE (reference sequence). As DNA, the CDR3 is TGTGCCAGCAGCATGGGACAGGCAGAAAAACTGTTTTTT. Translation gives CASSMGQAEKLFF.

The chain has TRBV9 and TRBJ2-3; 7 bases fit TRBD2. CDR3 length: 16 amino acids. Losses at the gene ends were 4 bases for V and 4 bases for J; bases not matched to a gene: 12. Germline values: CDR1 SGDLS, CDR2 YYNGEE. CDR3 DNA: TGTGCCAGCAGCCCGGGAGGTGGCTGGGGATCAGATACGCAGTATTTT. This gives the protein CASSPGGGWGSDTQYF.

This clone was picked up one time. The chain is built from TRBV7-6 and TRBJ2-7; 12 bases fit TRBD2. CDR3 size: 15 residues. The germline V gene encodes CDR1 SGHVS and CDR2 FNYEAQ. J gave up 3 bases and V 4 bases, and 4 bases lay outside the gene matches. The CDR3 loop is CASSSTSGGLYEQYF. As DNA, the CDR3 is TGTGCCAGCAGCTCGACTAGCGGGGGTCTCTACGAGCAGTACTTC.

In this sample, this clone turned up a few times. The chain carries TRBV2 and TRBJ2-5, with D possibly matching TRBD1 (5 bases). Germline lookup yields CDR1 SNHLY and CDR2 FYNNEI. CDR3 size: 11 residues. V dropped 11 bases and J dropped 3 bases, with 10 bases sitting between them. The CDR3 loop reads CAQGTEETQYF. The CDR3 DNA is TGTGCCCAGGGAACGGAAGAGACCCAGTACTTC.

This clone appeared a few times. V usage is TRBV19 and J usage is TRBJ2-2, with D possibly being TRBD2 (5 bases). The CDR3 has 15 amino acids. Deletions cut 5 bases from V and 1 base from J, with 11 bases between. Germline-derived CDR1 and CDR2 are LNHDA and SQIVND (reference sequence). In nucleotides, the CDR3 is TGTGCCAGTAGTGTGGACTTGCTGAACACCGGGGAGCTGTTTTTT. This sequence encodes CASSVDLLNTGELFF.

This chain uses TRBV4-1 with TRBJ1-1, with 8 bases matching TRBD1. Germline V gene sequence: CDR1 MGHRA, CDR2 YSYEKL. The CDR3 is 15 residues long. With V trimmed by 1 base and J by 0 bases, 1 base remained unmatched. The DNA of the CDR3 is TGCGCCAGCAGCCAAGGGGACAGGTTGAACACTGAAGCTTTCTTT. It codes for CASSQGDRLNTEAFF.

This chain uses TRBV7-9 with TRBJ1-6, with a weak D call TRBD1 (6 bases). CDR3 length: 15 residues. The V end lost 1 base, the J end lost 9 bases, and 13 bases lay between the germline ends. CDR1 and CDR2 from the germline V gene are SEHNR and FQNEAQ (reference sequence). The CDR3: CASSLGGHASSPLHF. CDR3 DNA sequence: TGTGCCAGCAGCTTAGGGGGACACGCCAGTTCACCCCTCCACTTT.

V and J are TRBV6-4 and TRBJ1-1; the match to TRBD1 covers 9 bases. Germline trimming cut 6 bases from V and 6 bases from J; bases unmatched to any gene: 14. The V gene's germline CDR1 is MRHNA and CDR2 SNTAGT. The CDR3 contains 16 residues. In nucleotides, the CDR3 is TGTGCCAGCAGCGATTCTCCGGGACAGGGCGGCTCTGAAGCTTTCTTT. Its translation: CASSDSPGQGGSEAFF.

The chain employs TRBV6-5 and TRBJ1-3, with a weak D call TRBD1 (6 bases). The germline CDR1 and CDR2 sequences are MNHEY and SVGAGI. CDR3 length: 15 amino acids. Deletions cut 7 bases from V and 3 bases from J, with 16 bases between. The CDR3 protein is CASTSLGGLGNTIYF. The CDR3 nucleotides are TGTGCCAGCACCTCCTTGGGGGGGCTTGGAAACACCATATATTTT.

The rearrangement links TRBV2 to TRBJ1-2, with D unresolved. Germline V gene sequence: CDR1 SNHLY, CDR2 FYNNEI. The CDR3 extends over 15 amino acids. Trimming pared 6 bases from V and 4 bases from J, leaving 18 bases between. CDR3 sequence (DNA): TGTGCCAGCAGCGCGACTGTATGGTATGTCTATGGCTACACCTTC. Protein: CASSATVWYVYGYTF.

The chain's CDR3 is CASSLLAGGSLAKNIQYF. Written as DNA, the CDR3 is TGTGCCAGCAGCTTATTAGCGGGGGGGTCCTTAGCCAAAAACATTCAGTACTTC. This chain joins TRBV13 and TRBJ2-4, with 11 bases that match TRBD2. V was pared by 2 bases and J by 0 bases, with 6 bases of the junction left unmatched. CDR1 is PRHDT and CDR2 is FYEKMQ in the germline V gene (reference sequence). The CDR3 loop spans 18 amino acids.

The V and J genes are TRBV25-1 and TRBJ2-5, with D maybe TRBD2 (6 bases). This CDR3 is 12 amino acids long. Germline CDR1 MGHDK, CDR2 SYGVNS. V was trimmed by 8 bases and J by 3 bases, leaving 10 bases between them. CDR3 DNA sequence: TGTGCCAGCGGAGGGGAGGAAGAGACCCAGTACTTC. Translated: CASGGEEETQYF.

The V call is TRBV19, the J call TRBJ1-6, with no clear D. V shed 3 bases and J shed 12 bases, with 9 bases lying between them. This CDR3 is built from 12 residues. CDR1 and CDR2 (germline): LNHDA, SQIVND (reference sequence). The CDR3 DNA reads TGTGCCAGTAGTATGACATTCTTACCCCTCCACTTT. Translating gives CASSMTFLPLHF.

A few counts support this clone. The sample carries other DNA sequences with the same CDR3. The V gene is TRBV4-3, the J gene TRBJ1-3; no reliable D call. The V and J ends lost 0 bases and 4 bases respectively, with 10 bases between them. CDR1 is LGHNA, CDR2 YSLEER, per germline. The CDR3 loop spans 15 amino acids. The CDR3 coding sequence is TGCGCCAGCAGCCAAGAAGGAGGGTCGGGAAACACCATATATTTT. Amino acids: CASSQEGGSGNTIYF.

This clone was counted only a few times. The chain employs TRBV12-3 or TRBV12-4 and TRBJ1-4; D gene uncertain. Trimming stripped 6 bases from V and 14 bases from J, with 16 bases between. This CDR3 contains 12 residues. The CDR3 reads CASSTPPGDLFF. DNA of the CDR3: TGTGCCAGCAGCACCCCACCGGGAGATCTGTTTTTT.

This clone was found a few times. V gene TRBV7-2 combines with J gene TRBJ1-5, with a possible D match to TRBD1 (5 bases). V lost 4 bases to trimming and J lost 1 base, with 11 bases between them. Germline V gives CDR1 SGHTA, CDR2 FQGNSA. The CDR3 has 15 residues. The CDR3 DNA follows: TGTGCCAGCAGCTCTGGACCAGGGAGCAATCAGCCCCAGCATTTT. Its translation: CASSSGPGSNQPQHF. The full variable domain, rest sourced from reference TRBV7-2 and TRBJ1-5, is GAGVSQSPSNKVTEKGKDVELRCDPISGHTALYWYRQSLGQGLEFLIYFQGNSAPDKSGLPSDRFSAERTGGSVSTLTIQRTQQEDSAVYLCASSSGPGSNQPQHFGDGTRLSIL.

V usage is TRBV6-5 and J usage is TRBJ2-2, with D perhaps TRBD1 (6 bases). Looked up from germline, CDR1 is MNHEY and CDR2 is SVGAGI. The CDR3 covers 14 residues. V dropped 7 bases and J dropped 0 bases, with 9 bases sitting between them. The chain's CDR3 is CASTRTANTGELFF. DNA of the CDR3: TGTGCCAGCACCCGGACAGCGAACACCGGGGAGCTGTTTTTT.

The chain recombines TRBV5-5 with TRBJ2-6, with 12 bases lining up with TRBD1. CDR1 is SGHKS, CDR2 YYEKEE, per germline (reference sequence). Trimming cost V 7 bases and J 4 bases; bases outside gene matches: 12. There are 18 residues in the CDR3. The CDR3 spells CASSFSGQGAGGANVLTF. The CDR3 bases are TGTGCCAGCTCTTTCTCGGGACAGGGGGCGGGAGGGGCCAACGTCCTGACTTTC.

This chain joins TRBV15 and TRBJ2-3; 8 bases are a match to TRBD2. V shed 1 base, J shed 2 bases, and the junction held 5 bases outside the gene matches. The CDR3 length is 16 residues. Germline CDR1 LNHNV, CDR2 YYDKDF (reference sequence). The CDR3 loop reads CATSRAVAGLTDTQYF. CDR3 bases: TGTGCCACCAGCAGAGCGGTAGCGGGGCTCACAGATACGCAGTATTTT. Complete variable domain (other parts from reference TRBV15 and TRBJ2-3): DAMVIQNPRYQVTQFGKPVTLSCSQTLNHNVMYWYQQKSSQAPKLLFHYYDKDFNNEADTPDNFQSRRPNTSFCFLDIRSPGLGDTAMYLCATSRAVAGLTDTQYFGPGTRLTVL.

The rearrangement links TRBV7-8 to TRBJ1-6; D is ambiguous. The CDR3 sequence is 14 residues long. Germline V CDR1 and CDR2: SGHVS, FQNEAQ. Trimming took off 3 bases at V and 2 bases at J, with 5 bases between the two ends. As DNA, the CDR3 is TGTGCCAGCAGCTTTGACACCTATAATTCACCCCTCCACTTT. This translates into CASSFDTYNSPLHF.

The chain couples TRBV10-3 to TRBJ2-2, with a tentative D call TRBD2 (5 bases). The germline V gene encodes CDR1 ENHRY and CDR2 SYGVKD. The length of the CDR3 is 14 residues. The V end lost 10 bases, the J end lost 3 bases, and 15 bases lay between the germline ends. The CDR3 nucleotides are TGTGCCACCCATCGGGAAAGTGACACCGGGGAGCTGTTTTTT. Amino acids: CATHRESDTGELFF.

The chain couples TRBV4-3 to TRBJ1-2, with TRBD1 as a possible D gene (5 bases). The CDR3 has 17 amino acids. V was shortened by 1 base and J by 3 bases, with 18 bases between the two germline ends. Germline loops: CDR1 LGHNA, CDR2 YSLEER. The CDR3 here is CASSQGALGGKDYGYTF. The CDR3 DNA is TGCGCCAGCAGCCAAGGAGCCTTGGGGGGGAAGGACTATGGCTACACCTTC.

The chain uses TRBV9 and TRBJ1-3, with D unclear. V was trimmed by 0 bases and J by 4 bases, leaving 8 bases between them. Germline assignment: CDR1 SGDLS and CDR2 YYNGEE. The CDR3 covers 14 residues. This CDR3 is CASSVGERGNTIYF. The CDR3 nucleotides are TGTGCCAGCAGCGTAGGGGAGAGAGGAAACACCATATATTTT.

The rearrangement joins TRBV7-2 to TRBJ2-2; 7 nucleotides align to TRBD2. V was clipped by 5 bases and J by 6 bases; unmatched bases: 3. This CDR3 has 13 amino acids. Germline CDR1 reads SGHTA; CDR2 reads FQGNSA. The CDR3 loop reads CASSPRGAGELFF. DNA for the CDR3: TGTGCCAGCAGCCCCCGGGGGGCCGGGGAGCTGTTTTTT.

This chain connects TRBV5-5 to TRBJ2-5; perhaps TRBD1 as D (6 bases). CDR1 is SGHKS, CDR2 YYEKEE, per germline (reference sequence). The CDR3 is made up of 17 amino acids. Trimming left V 1 base short and J 1 base short, with 17 bases between. CDR3 in amino acids: CASSLTLQGTFQETQYF. The CDR3 DNA is TGTGCCAGCAGCTTGACTTTACAGGGAACCTTCCAAGAGACCCAGTACTTC.

This clone has just a few counts. The chain joins TRBV20-1 to TRBJ1-2; D not resolved. Trimming removed 7 bases at V and 7 bases at J, with 13 bases between. The CDR3 sequence is 11 residues long. Germline CDR1 and CDR2: DFQATT and SNEGSKA (reference sequence). The CDR3 region has the DNA TGCAGTGGGAAGTCAGGCTCTGGCTACACCTTC. It is translated as CSGKSGSGYTF.

The chain has TRBV3-1 (or the pseudogene TRBV3-2) and TRBJ2-5; 11 positions agree with TRBD1. V lost 5 bases to trimming and J lost 2 bases; unmatched junction nucleotides: 7. The germline gives CDR1 LGHDT, CDR2 YNNKEL (reference sequence). This CDR3 is built from 16 residues. The CDR3 loop reads CASSDRRDRGQETQYF. CDR3 sequence (DNA): TGTGCCAGCAGCGACCGCCGGGACAGGGGGCAAGAGACCCAGTACTTC.

This clone was observed once. The gene calls are TRBV11-3 and TRBJ2-1, with 8 bases fitting TRBD2. Germline V gene sequence: CDR1 SGHNT, CDR2 YENEEA. The CDR3 runs to 15 residues. The ends lost 4 bases at V and 9 bases at J; junction bases unmatched: 11. The CDR3 DNA reads TGTGCCAGCAGCTCGGGGAGTGGACTAGCTAGTGAGCAGTTCTTC. This codes for CASSSGSGLASEQFF.

On this clone: Other nucleotide sequences from this sample produce the same CDR3. The chain carries TRBV7-3 and TRBJ2-5; D is unresolved. V lost 0 bases and J 2 bases, leaving 4 bases between the germline ends. The CDR3 runs to 13 residues. CDR1 and CDR2 (germline): SGHTA, FQGTGA. CDR3 loop: CASSLTRQETQYF. The CDR3, as DNA: TGTGCCAGCAGCTTAACCAGACAAGAGACCCAGTACTTC.